This TCR beta chain was profiled in a study of cytomegalovirus exposure and HLA in healthy donors. At the level of the study: When 350 to 500 donors were genotyped, 81% of them were found to fall in the Caucasian-associated ancestry cluster.

Study-level points and caveats: HLA alleles showed associations with 16,951 TCR beta sequences in a later analysis, at a 0.05 false discovery rate. The majority of TCR sequences were rare, yet some public TCRs appeared in many donors.

In its sample, this clone was seen once. Its target is not known. PCR involved 60 Vbeta and 13 Jbeta primers. TCRdb keeps only in-frame clones here, not all; method: immunoSEQ multiplex PCR. In the table there are more than 100,000 clones, approximately 80% of which are singletons. From germline, CDR1 is MNHNS and CDR2 SASEGT. This CDR3 comprises 15 residues. Trimming took 8 bases from V and 0 from J; bases not matched to a gene: 8. The chain uses TRBV6-1 and TRBJ2-7, with 9 bases identical to TRBD2. The receptor comes from a young woman in good health and CMV-seronegative. Sequencing input: PBMCs. This CDR3 reads CASGASGTSSYEQYF. The CDR3 DNA follows: TGTGCCAGCGGTGCTAGCGGGACGAGCTCCTACGAGCAGTACTTC.